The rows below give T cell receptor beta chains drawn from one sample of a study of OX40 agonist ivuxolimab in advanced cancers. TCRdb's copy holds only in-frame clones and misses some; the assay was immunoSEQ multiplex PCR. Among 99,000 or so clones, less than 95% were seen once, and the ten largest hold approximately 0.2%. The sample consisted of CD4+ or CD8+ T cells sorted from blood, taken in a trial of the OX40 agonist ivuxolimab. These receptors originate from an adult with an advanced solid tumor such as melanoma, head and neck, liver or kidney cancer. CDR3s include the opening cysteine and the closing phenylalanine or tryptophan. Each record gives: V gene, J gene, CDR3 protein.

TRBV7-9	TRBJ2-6	CASSSYRAGANVLTF
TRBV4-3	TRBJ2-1	CASSQGLAGGFSYNEQFF
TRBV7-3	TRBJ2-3	CASSSYSGADTQYF
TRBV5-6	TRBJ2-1	CASSLGTQGGNEQFF
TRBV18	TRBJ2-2	CASSQARQTGELFF
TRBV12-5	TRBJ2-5	CASGLTADRRRETQYF
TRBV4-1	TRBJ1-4	CASSQGVRGLLEEKLFF
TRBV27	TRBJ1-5	CASSLWSTSNQPQHF
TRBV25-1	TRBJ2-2	CASDEVQTGELFF
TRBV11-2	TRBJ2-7	CASSFLRGYEQYF
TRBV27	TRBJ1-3	CTSSPQGGNTIYF
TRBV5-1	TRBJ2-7	CASSPTGQFTYEQYF
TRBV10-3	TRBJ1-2	CAISESGQGDRNGYTF
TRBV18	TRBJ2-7	CASSPPGREGHEQYF
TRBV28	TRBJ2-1	CASSLLYYNEQFF
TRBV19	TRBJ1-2	CASNGAGPNYGYTF
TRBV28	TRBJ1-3	CASSNIVGTAGNTIYF
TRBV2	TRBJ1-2	CASSEGLFGGDAYGYTF
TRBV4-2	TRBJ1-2	CASSQDHQGAYGYTF
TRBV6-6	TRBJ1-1	CASSSTKGGNTEAFF
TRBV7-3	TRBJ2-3	CASSLKGLRTSIEVTDTQYF
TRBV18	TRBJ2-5	CASSPQVAGAQETQYF